This T cell receptor (beta chain) was found in a study of T cell repertoires in cytomegalovirus infection. On the study more broadly: Through public TCR beta signatures, both CMV infection and matching HLA type were indicated. Notes on the study in general: The ex vivo response was dominated by HLA-C-restricted CMV-specific TCR beta clonotypes.

In germline, CDR1 is KGHSH, CDR2 LQKENI. This CDR3 has 16 residues. V was clipped by 3 bases and J by 1 base, with 15 bases between them. This clonotype has at least ten counts. What it recognizes is unknown. A single record per CDR3 protein comes from TCRdb applying MiXCR to the reads. The table lists about 130,000 distinct CDR3 sequences, roughly 9% of them singletons. V is TRBV18 and J is TRBJ2-5; D assignment may be TRBD1 or TRBD2 (5 bases each). This TCR was sampled from a human donor in good health (CMV status not recorded). Some clones in this sample may be carry-over from other donors' samples. The sample taken for sequencing was PBMCs. The CDR3 spells CASSPGRDPFQETQYF. The CDR3 DNA reads TGTGCCAGCTCACCGGGCCGGGACCCCTTCCAAGAGACCCAGTACTTC.